The rows below give T cell receptor beta chains drawn from one sample of a study of Japanese encephalitis immunity and Zika vaccine responses. TCRdb recomputed calls from the 5' RACE reads with MiXCR, one row per CDR3 protein. The repertoire has around 400 distinct CDR3 sequences, about 4.5% of them found once; the top ten carry 20% to 30%. Specimen: antigen-activated CD4+ T cells from blood, cultured, collected during a Zika inactivated vaccine study. The source of these receptors is an adult woman who received an inactivated Zika virus vaccine. Each CDR3 is given without its conserved first and last residue.

v_gene	j_gene	CDR3aa
TRBV24-1	TRBJ2-1	ATSRQVGAGSSYNEQF
TRBV5-6	TRBJ2-3	ASSLGDRFKTQY
TRBV6-5	TRBJ1-1	ASSYSRRVNTEAF
TRBV3-1	TRBJ2-2	ASSQDASNTGELF
TRBV5-8	TRBJ2-7	ASSALHRGGSYEQY
TRBV10-2	TRBJ2-7	ASSAGDKYEQY
TRBV27	TRBJ1-4	ASSATGQGFTTNEKLF
TRBV4-1	TRBJ2-2	ASSQRDRGLSGELF
TRBV5-1	TRBJ2-1	ASSLNVINEQF
TRBV2	TRBJ2-1	ASSDRTVANEQF
TRBV30	TRBJ1-6	AWRGNSPLH
TRBV20-1	TRBJ1-5	SARYSNQPQH
TRBV5-1	TRBJ2-1	ASQIVGLDGEQF
TRBV21-1	TRBJ1-2	ASSKRVRGQGYT
TRBV28	TRBJ1-5	ASSPGGRGSYNQPQH
TRBV5-4	TRBJ1-2	ASSQTGLGYT
TRBV7-9	TRBJ1-2	ASSLRDNLSNGYT
TRBV11-3	TRBJ2-2	ASSLGLEGNTGELF
TRBV4-1	TRBJ1-1	ASSQARVGARGTEAF
TRBV25-1	TRBJ1-4	ASSELGTGAGEKLF
TRBV6-1	TRBJ1-5	ASLDRGRDQPQH
TRBV2	TRBJ2-3	ASSEGKRSTDTQY
TRBV10-2	TRBJ1-4	ATFQVPLSELF
TRBV24-1	TRBJ2-1	ATSESQRGGWDEQF
TRBV9	TRBJ2-3	ASSFREGSSTDTQY
TRBV28	TRBJ2-6	ASSLFAGSGANVLT
TRBV28	TRBJ2-1	ASSFRDSYNEQF
TRBV20-1	TRBJ2-7	SALPGGLDLLYEQY
TRBV27	TRBJ1-1	ASSPLHKTGGYTEAF
TRBV24-1	TRBJ2-3	ATSDFSRGGDTQY
TRBV12-3/TRBV12-4	TRBJ1-5	ASSLNRNQPQH
TRBV24-1	TRBJ2-1	ATSGGSGRYNEQF
TRBV20-1	TRBJ1-1	HLLRTDEAF
TRBV5-3	TRBJ2-7	VRSLDVYEQY
TRBV6-1	TRBJ2-5	ASSVSHTLWETQY
TRBV7-3	TRBJ2-1	ASSSGRNHNEQF
TRBV7-8	TRBJ1-1	ASSLGRYSNTEAF
TRBV30	TRBJ2-2	AWVPTSSSTGELF
TRBV3-1	TRBJ1-2	ASSQSSGANYGYT
TRBV5-6	TRBJ2-5	ASSLQLAGAETQY